Sequencing of this T cell receptor (beta chain) was carried out in a study of cytomegalovirus exposure and HLA in healthy donors. This CDR3 spans 16 amino acids. J lost 4 bases, V lost 5 bases, and 7 bases had no gene match. Germline V CDR1 and CDR2: SGHTA, FQGNSA. PCR involved 60 Vbeta and 13 Jbeta primers. The repertoire was sequenced with immunoSEQ multiplex PCR; TCRdb's copy has only in-frame clones and lacks some. The repertoire holds about 150,000 clones, roughly four fifths seen once, with approximately 5.5% in the top ten. As for the donors, each was a healthy bone marrow donor. The chain uses TRBV7-2 and TRBJ2-3; 12 nucleotides agree with TRBD2. The clonotype originates from a man aged 30-40 years in good health and CMV-seropositive. The sample consisted of PBMCs. The CDR3 spells CASSQGGTSGPDTQYF. The DNA for the CDR3 is TGTGCCAGCAGCCAAGGTGGGACTAGCGGGCCAGATACGCAGTATTTT.